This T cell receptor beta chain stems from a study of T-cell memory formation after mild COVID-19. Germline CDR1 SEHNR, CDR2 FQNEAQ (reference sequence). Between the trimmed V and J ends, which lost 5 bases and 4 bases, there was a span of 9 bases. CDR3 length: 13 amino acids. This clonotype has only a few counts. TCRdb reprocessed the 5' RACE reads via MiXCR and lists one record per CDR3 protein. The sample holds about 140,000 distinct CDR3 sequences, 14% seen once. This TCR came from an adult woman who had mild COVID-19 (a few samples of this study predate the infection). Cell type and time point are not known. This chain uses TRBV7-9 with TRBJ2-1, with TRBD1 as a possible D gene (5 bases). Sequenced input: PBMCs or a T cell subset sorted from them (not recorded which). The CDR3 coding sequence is TGTGCCAGCAGCCGGCAGGGATACAATGAGCAGTTCTTC. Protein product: CASSRQGYNEQFF.